The sequence of this TCR beta chain was determined in a study of blood T cell repertoires in COVID-19. In the study overall: Sources were T cells, B-cell-depleted T cells, or PBMCs; the material itself was cDNA or gDNA.

The CDR3 sequence is 15 residues long. Germline V gene lookup returns CDR1 KGHSH and CDR2 LQKENI. The V end lost 3 bases, the J end lost 4 bases, and 15 bases lay between the germline ends. It was during active infection that Seattle patients were enrolled and then longitudinally followed. Authors' data handling: Amplification from reference gene primers served as the basis for estimated nucleated cell counts. TCRdb's copy holds only in-frame clones and misses some; the assay was immunoSEQ multiplex PCR. The D gene and trimming were derived from the DNA, and the V and J assignments and clone size from that table. The table records approximately 70,000 clones, around nine tenths of them present only once.

Sequenced: peripheral blood. The receptor was derived from a man in his forties with COVID-19, enrolled during active disease. This chain joins TRBV18 and TRBJ1-1, with D uncertain. The CDR3 loop is CASSPDGRLGTEAFF. In DNA form, the CDR3 reads TGTGCCAGCTCACCCGATGGGCGCTTGGGCACTGAAGCTTTCTTT.